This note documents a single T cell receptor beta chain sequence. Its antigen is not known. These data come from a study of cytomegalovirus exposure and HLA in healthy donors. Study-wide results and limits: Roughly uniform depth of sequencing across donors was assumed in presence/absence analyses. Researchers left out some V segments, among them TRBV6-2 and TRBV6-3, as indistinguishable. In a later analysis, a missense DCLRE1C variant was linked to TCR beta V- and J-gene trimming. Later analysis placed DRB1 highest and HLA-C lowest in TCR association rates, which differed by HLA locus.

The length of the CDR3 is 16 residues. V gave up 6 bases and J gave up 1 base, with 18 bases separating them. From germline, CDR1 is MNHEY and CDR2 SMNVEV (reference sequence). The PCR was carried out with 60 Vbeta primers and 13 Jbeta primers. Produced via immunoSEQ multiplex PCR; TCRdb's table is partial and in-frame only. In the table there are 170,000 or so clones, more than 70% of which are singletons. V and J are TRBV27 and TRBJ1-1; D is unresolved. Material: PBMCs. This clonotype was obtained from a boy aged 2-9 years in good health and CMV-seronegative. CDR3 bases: TGTGCCAGCAGCTTGTATCCCTCGGGTCCGAACACTGAAGCTTTCTTT. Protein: CASSLYPSGPNTEAFF.